This T cell receptor (beta chain) was recovered during a study of T-cell reconstitution after alpha-beta-depleted transplantation in children. Study-wide findings and caveats: Elevated TCRbeta diversity at day 60 was traced, in some patients, to surviving recipient T cells and thymic progenitors. As was reported, about two months after transplant, alpha-beta T cells came from several hundred expanded graft clones. T-cell counts and diversity at one year post-transplant came mainly from newly produced T cells.

This clonotype has more than one count but fewer than ten. Its antigen is undetermined. Unique molecular identifiers tagged the TCRbeta library. TCRdb re-called the PCR reads through MiXCR, storing one row per CDR3 protein. Seen here are about 980,000 distinct CDR3 sequences, about 31% observed once, and the top ten hold 28%. V lost 2 bases, J lost 0 bases, and 11 bases lay in between. The CDR3 is made up of 16 amino acids. Germline CDR1 reads MNHEY; CDR2 reads SVGAGI. The TCR was taken from a boy under three years old who had a stem cell transplant for SCID, so the T cells may come from the graft donor. This sequence joins TRBV6-5 and TRBJ1-5; no reliable D call. The sample consisted of PBMCs, mostly from graft donor cells, taken 360 days after TCRalphabeta/CD19-depleted stem cell transplant. The CDR3 region has the DNA TGTGCCAGCAGTTACACTCAGGAATATAGCAATCAGCCCCAGCATTTT. It translates to CASSYTQEYSNQPQHF.